This T cell receptor (beta chain) originates from a study of T cell repertoires and HLA-DP antigens. Study summary: Average DNA input: roughly 0.2 ug for CD137+CD4+ sorts, approximately 1,100 ng pre-culture.

Note on this clone: What it recognizes is unknown.

Amplification used primers for 54 TRBV and 13 TRBJ segments. Clones were read by immunoSEQ multiplex PCR, and TCRdb kept only the in-frame ones, dropping some. The profile shows around 100,000 clones, around 93% of them singletons. The sequenced sample was CD4+ T cells from PBMCs. This clonotype was obtained from a young woman in good health and CMV-seronegative.

This CDR3 is CASSLARPDRNTGELFF. The CDR3 DNA is TGTGCCAGCAGCTTAGCAAGACCAGACAGAAACACCGGGGAGCTGTTTTTT. The chain recombines TRBV11-3 with TRBJ2-2; perhaps TRBD1 as D (5 bases). The CDR3 spans 17 residues. Trimming took off 1 base at V and 2 bases at J, with 14 bases between the two ends. Germline lookup yields CDR1 SGHNT and CDR2 YENEEA.